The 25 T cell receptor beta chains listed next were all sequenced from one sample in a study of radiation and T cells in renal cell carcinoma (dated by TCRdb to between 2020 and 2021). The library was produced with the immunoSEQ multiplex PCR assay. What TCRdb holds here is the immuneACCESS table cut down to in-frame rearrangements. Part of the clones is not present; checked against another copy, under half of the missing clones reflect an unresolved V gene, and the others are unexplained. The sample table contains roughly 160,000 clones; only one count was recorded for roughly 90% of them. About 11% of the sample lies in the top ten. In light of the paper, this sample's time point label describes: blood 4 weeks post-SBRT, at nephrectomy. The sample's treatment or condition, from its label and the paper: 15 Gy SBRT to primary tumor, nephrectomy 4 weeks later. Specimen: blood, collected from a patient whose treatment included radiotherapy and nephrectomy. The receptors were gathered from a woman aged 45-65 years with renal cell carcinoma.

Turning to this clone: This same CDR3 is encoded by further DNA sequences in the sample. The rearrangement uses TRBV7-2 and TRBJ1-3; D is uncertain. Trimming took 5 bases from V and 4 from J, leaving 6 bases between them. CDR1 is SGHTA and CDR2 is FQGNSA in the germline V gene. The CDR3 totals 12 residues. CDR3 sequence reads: CASSLQGNTIYF. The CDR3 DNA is TGTGCCAGCAGCCTCCAGGGAAACACCATATATTTT. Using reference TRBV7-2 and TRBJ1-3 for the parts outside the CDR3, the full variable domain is GAGVSQSPSNKVTEKGKDVELRCDPISGHTALYWYRQSLGQGLEFLIYFQGNSAPDKSGLPSDRFSAERTGGSVSTLTIQRTQQEDSAVYLCASSLQGNTIYFGEGSWLTVV.

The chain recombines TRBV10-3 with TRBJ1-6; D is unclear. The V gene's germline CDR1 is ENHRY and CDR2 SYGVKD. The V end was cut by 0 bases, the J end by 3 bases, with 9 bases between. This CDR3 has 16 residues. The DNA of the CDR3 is TGTGCCATCAGTGAGTCGATGGCAGTCTATAATTCACCCCTCCACTTT. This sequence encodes CAISESMAVYNSPLHF.

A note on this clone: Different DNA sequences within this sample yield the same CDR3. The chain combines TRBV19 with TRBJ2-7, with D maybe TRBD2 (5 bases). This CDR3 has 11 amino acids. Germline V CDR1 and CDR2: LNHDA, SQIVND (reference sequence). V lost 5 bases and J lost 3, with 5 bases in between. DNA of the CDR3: TGTGCCAGTAGTGACTACTACGAGCAGTACTTC. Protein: CASSDYYEQYF.

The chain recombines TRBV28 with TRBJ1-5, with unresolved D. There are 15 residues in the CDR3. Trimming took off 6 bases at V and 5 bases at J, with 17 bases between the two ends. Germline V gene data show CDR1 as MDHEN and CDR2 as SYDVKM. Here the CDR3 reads CASSPLYDNYQPQHF. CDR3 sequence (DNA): TGTGCCAGCAGCCCACTTTACGACAACTATCAGCCCCAGCATTTT.

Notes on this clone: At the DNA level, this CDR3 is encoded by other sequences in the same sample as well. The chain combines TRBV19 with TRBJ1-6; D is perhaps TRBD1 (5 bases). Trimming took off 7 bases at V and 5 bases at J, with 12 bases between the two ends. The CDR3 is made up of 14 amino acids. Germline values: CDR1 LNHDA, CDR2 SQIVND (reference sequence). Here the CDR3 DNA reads TGTGCCAGTACCCGGGGGAGTAATAATTCACCCCTCCACTTT. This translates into CASTRGSNNSPLHF.

The CDR3 protein is CASSLDRTHEQFF. Written as DNA, the CDR3 is TGTGCCAGCAGCTTGGACCGTACCCATGAGCAGTTCTTC. The chain employs TRBV11-2 and TRBJ2-1; D uncertain. Trimming cost V 3 bases and J 8 bases, with 11 bases left between them. This CDR3 comprises 13 residues. CDR1 and CDR2 from the germline V gene are SGHAT and FQNNGV.

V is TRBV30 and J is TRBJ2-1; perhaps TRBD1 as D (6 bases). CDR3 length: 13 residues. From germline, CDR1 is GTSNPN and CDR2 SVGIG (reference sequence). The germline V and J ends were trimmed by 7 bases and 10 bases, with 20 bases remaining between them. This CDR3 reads CAFSHRELSEQFF. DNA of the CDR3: TGTGCCTTCTCCCACAGGGAGTTGAGCGAGCAGTTCTTC.

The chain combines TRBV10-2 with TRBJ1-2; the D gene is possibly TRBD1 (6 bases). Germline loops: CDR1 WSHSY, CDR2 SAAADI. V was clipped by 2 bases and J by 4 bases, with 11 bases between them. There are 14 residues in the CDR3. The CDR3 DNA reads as TGCGCCAGCAGTGAGGGGGGGCGCGCCTATGGCTACACCTTC. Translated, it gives CASSEGGRAYGYTF.

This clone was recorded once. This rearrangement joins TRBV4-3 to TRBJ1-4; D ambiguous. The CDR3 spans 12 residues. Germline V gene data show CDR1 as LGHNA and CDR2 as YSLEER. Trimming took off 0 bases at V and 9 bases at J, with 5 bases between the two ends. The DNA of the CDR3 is TGCGCCAGCAGCCAAGATGGCCAAAAACTGTTTTTT. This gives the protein CASSQDGQKLFF.

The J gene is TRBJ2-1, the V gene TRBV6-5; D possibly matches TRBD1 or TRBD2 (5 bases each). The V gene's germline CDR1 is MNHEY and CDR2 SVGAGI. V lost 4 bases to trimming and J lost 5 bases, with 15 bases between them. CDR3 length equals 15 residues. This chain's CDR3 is CASSSIRDGDNEQFF. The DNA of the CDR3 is TGTGCCAGCAGTTCGATCCGGGACGGGGACAATGAGCAGTTCTTC.

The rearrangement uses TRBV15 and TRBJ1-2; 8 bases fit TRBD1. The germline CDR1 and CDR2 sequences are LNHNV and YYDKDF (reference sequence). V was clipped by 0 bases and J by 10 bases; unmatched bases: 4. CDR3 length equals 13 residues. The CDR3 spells CATSRDLDRVYTF. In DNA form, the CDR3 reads TGTGCCACCAGCAGAGATCTGGACAGGGTCTACACCTTC.

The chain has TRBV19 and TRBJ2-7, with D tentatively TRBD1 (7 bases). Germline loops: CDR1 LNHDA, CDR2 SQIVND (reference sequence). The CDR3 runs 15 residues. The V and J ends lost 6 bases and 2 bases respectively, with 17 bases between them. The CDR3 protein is CASSPGARGAYEQYF. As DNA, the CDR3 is TGTGCCAGTAGCCCTGGGGCCAGGGGGGCCTACGAGCAGTACTTC. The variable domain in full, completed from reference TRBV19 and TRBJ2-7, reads DGGITQSPKYLFRKEGQNVTLSCEQNLNHDAMYWYRQDPGQGLRLIYYSQIVNDFQKGDIAEGYSVSREKKESFPLTVTSAQKNPTAFYLCASSPGARGAYEQYFGPGTRLTVT.

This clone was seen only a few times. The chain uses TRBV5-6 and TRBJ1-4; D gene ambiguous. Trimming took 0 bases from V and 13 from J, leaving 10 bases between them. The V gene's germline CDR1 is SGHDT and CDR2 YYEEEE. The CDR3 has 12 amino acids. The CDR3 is CASSLDETRLFF. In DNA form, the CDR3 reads TGTGCCAGCAGCTTGGATGAAACGAGACTGTTTTTT. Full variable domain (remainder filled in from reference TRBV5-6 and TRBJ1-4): DAGVTQSPTHLIKTRGQQVTLRCSPKSGHDTVSWYQQALGQGPQFIFQYYEEEERQRGNFPDRFSGHQFPNYSSELNVNALLLGDSALYLCASSLDETRLFFGSGTQLSVL.

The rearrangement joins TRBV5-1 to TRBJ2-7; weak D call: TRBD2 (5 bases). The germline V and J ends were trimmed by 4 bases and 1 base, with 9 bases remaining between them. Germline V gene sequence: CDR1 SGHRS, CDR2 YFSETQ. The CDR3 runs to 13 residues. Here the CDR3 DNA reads TGCGCCAGCAGCCCCGGGGTTTCCTACGAGCAGTACTTC. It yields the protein CASSPGVSYEQYF. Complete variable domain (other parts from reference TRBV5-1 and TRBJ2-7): KAGVTQTPRYLIKTRGQQVTLSCSPISGHRSVSWYQQTPGQGLQFLFEYFSETQRNKGNFPGRFSGRQFSNSRSEMNVSTLELGDSALYLCASSPGVSYEQYFGPGTRLTVT.

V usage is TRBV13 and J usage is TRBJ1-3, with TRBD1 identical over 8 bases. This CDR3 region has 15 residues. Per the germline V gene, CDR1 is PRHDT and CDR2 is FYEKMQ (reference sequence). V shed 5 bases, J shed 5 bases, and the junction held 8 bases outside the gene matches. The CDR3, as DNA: TGTGCCAGCAGCCCGCCATCAGGGGGCCGAAACACCATATATTTT. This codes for CASSPPSGGRNTIYF.

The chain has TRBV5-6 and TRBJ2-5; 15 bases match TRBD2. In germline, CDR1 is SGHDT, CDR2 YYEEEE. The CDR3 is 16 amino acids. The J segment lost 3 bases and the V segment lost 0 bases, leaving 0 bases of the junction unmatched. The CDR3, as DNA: TGTGCCAGCAGCTTGGGGACTAGCGGGGGGGAAGAGACCCAGTACTTC. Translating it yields CASSLGTSGGEETQYF.

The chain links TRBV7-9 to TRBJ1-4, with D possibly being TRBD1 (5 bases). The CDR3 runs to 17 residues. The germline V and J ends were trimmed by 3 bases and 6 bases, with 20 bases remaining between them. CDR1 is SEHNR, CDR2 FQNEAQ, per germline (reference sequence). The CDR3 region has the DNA TGTGCCAGCAGCTTTGGGACCGGGACGCGTCTCGATGAAAAACTGTTTTTT. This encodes CASSFGTGTRLDEKLFF.

CDR3 in DNA: TGTGCCAGCAGTGACCGCAACCGCAACAGTAACTATGGCTACACCTTC. This gives the protein CASSDRNRNSNYGYTF. The chain recombines TRBV6-1 with TRBJ1-2; D remains unclear. Germline values: CDR1 MNHNS, CDR2 SASEGT. V shed 3 bases and J shed 1 base, with 15 bases lying between them. The CDR3 totals 16 residues.

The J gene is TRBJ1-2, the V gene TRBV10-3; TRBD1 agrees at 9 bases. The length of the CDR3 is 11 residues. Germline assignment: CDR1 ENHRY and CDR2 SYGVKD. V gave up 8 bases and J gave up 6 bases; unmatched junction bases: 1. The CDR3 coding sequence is TGTGCCATCCGGACAGGGGATGGCTACACCTTC. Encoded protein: CAIRTGDGYTF.

This CDR3 reads CASSQEPRGSNQPQHF. The CDR3 nucleotides are TGCGCCAGCAGCCAAGAGCCCCGGGGTTCCAATCAGCCCCAGCATTTT. The J gene is TRBJ1-5, the V gene TRBV4-3; no clear D. V lost 0 bases and J 3 bases, leaving 12 bases between the germline ends. The CDR3 loop spans 16 amino acids. Germline V lookup: CDR1 LGHNA, CDR2 YSLEER.

The CDR3 DNA is TGTGCCAGCAGCCCCGGACAGATTCATTCACCCCTCCACTTT. This sequence encodes CASSPGQIHSPLHF. The chain links TRBV9 to TRBJ1-6; D possibly corresponds to TRBD1 (6 bases). V was pared by 4 bases and J by 8 bases, with 13 bases between. The CDR3 spans 14 residues. Germline loops: CDR1 SGDLS, CDR2 YYNGEE.

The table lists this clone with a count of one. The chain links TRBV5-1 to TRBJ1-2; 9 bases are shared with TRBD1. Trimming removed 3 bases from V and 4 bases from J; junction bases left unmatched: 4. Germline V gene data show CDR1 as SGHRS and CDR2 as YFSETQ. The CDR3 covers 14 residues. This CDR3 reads CASSSGTGTYGYTF. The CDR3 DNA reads TGCGCCAGCAGCTCCGGGACAGGGACCTATGGCTACACCTTC.

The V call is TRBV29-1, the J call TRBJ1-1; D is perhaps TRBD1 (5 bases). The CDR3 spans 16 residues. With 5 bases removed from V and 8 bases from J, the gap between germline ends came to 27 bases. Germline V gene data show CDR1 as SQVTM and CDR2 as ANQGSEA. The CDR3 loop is CSVSPETEATTREAFF. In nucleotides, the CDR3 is TGCAGCGTTTCGCCCGAGACAGAGGCCACGACCAGAGAAGCTTTCTTT.

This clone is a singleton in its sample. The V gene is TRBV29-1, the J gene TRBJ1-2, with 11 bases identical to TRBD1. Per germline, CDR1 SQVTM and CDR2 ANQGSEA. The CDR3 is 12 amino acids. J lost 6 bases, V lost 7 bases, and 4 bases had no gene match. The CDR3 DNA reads TGCAGCGGCGGGACAGGGGGAGATGGCTACACCTTC. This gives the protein CSGGTGGDGYTF.

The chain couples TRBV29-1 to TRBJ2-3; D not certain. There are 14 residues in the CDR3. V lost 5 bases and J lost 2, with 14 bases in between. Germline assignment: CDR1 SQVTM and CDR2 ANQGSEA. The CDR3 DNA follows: TGCAGCGTTCCTCTTACTCAAACCACAGATACGCAGTATTTT. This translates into CSVPLTQTTDTQYF.